The 22 T cell receptor beta chains below all came from one sample that was sequenced in a study of blood T cell repertoires in COVID-19. Here immunoSEQ multiplex PCR was the method, and the copy in TCRdb shows in-frame clones only, minus some. In the table there are 260,000 or so clones, roughly four fifths of which are singletons. Specimen: peripheral blood. These receptors all stem from a woman in her 70s with acute or convalescent COVID-19.

The genes are TRBV5-1 and TRBJ1-1; possible D gene TRBD1, 6 bases. The ends were cut back, 4 bases at V and 3 bases at J, with 16 bases in the middle. Germline V lookup: CDR1 SGHRS, CDR2 YFSETQ. CDR3 length: 15 amino acids. The CDR3 region is CASSPWGGRDTEAFF. In DNA form, the CDR3 reads TGCGCCAGCAGCCCCTGGGGGGGGCGGGACACTGAAGCTTTCTTT.

V usage is TRBV10-1 and J usage is TRBJ2-1; 7 bases line up with TRBD2. V dropped 0 bases and J dropped 7; count of bases not matched to a gene: 12. Germline assignment: CDR1 WNHNN and CDR2 SYGVQD (reference sequence). This CDR3 is built from 17 residues. The CDR3 loop is CASSESFAGVRENEQFF. As DNA, the CDR3 is TGCGCCAGCAGTGAGTCTTTTGCGGGGGTTAGAGAAAATGAGCAGTTCTTC.

The chain carries TRBV11-3 and TRBJ2-7; D is possibly TRBD2 (8 bases). This CDR3 is 16 amino acids long. Trimming cost V 1 base and J 2 bases, with 15 bases left between them. Germline V gene data show CDR1 as SGHNT and CDR2 as YENEEA. Written as DNA, the CDR3 is TGTGCCAGCAGCTTAGGAGCGGGGGACAGAGCCTACGAGCAGTACTTC. Amino acids: CASSLGAGDRAYEQYF.

V is TRBV6-2 or TRBV6-3 and J is TRBJ2-3; 8 nucleotides align to TRBD1. CDR1 MNHEY and CDR2 SVGEGT come from the germline V gene. CDR3 size: 16 residues. Trimming took 3 bases from V and 0 from J; bases not matched to a gene: 5. CDR3 nucleotide sequence: TGTGCCAGCAGTTATATTACAGGGGGGAGCACAGATACGCAGTATTTT. Its protein is CASSYITGGSTDTQYF.

The chain carries TRBV5-1 and TRBJ1-4; 8 bases align to TRBD1. The ends lost 3 bases at V and 8 bases at J; junction bases unmatched: 3. CDR1 is SGHRS and CDR2 is YFSETQ in the germline V gene. This CDR3 contains 13 residues. The CDR3: CASSSTGDEKLFF. CDR3 in DNA: TGCGCCAGCAGCTCGACAGGGGACGAAAAACTGTTTTTT.

This clone was detected once. The rearrangement links TRBV5-4 to TRBJ1-2; perhaps TRBD1 as D (6 bases). From germline, CDR1 is SGHNT and CDR2 YYREEE (reference sequence). The germline V and J ends were trimmed by 4 bases and 3 bases, with 16 bases remaining between them. This CDR3 is built from 15 residues. CDR3 in amino acids: CASSPSGGADYGYTF. Written as DNA, the CDR3 is TGTGCCAGCAGCCCTTCGGGGGGCGCTGACTATGGCTACACCTTC.

This clone was detected only once. The CDR3 nucleotides read TGTGCCAGCAGTTTGAGCGGAGGGAATGAGCAGTTCTTC. Translating it yields CASSLSGGNEQFF. The chain employs TRBV12-3 or TRBV12-4 and TRBJ2-1; a weak D match, TRBD2 (6 bases). The CDR3 has 13 amino acids. V lost 3 bases and J 7 bases, leaving 10 bases between the germline ends.

The chain's CDR3 is CATSVSYNEQFF. Written as DNA, the CDR3 is TGTGCCACCAGTGTCAGTTACAATGAGCAGTTCTTC. The chain has TRBV24-1 and TRBJ2-1; D unclear. The CDR3 has 12 residues. The V and J ends lost 5 bases and 4 bases respectively, with 5 bases between them. Germline CDR1 is KGHDR and CDR2 is SFDVKD.

There are a few counts of this clone. This sequence joins TRBV9 and TRBJ2-5, with 7 bases identical to TRBD2. The V gene's germline CDR1 is SGDLS and CDR2 YYNGEE. This CDR3 comprises 19 residues. Trimming removed 3 bases from V and 0 bases from J; junction bases left unmatched: 17. CDR3 nucleotides: TGTGCCAGCAGCGCGAAATCTGGACTAGTCGGAGCGCACCAAGAGACCCAGTACTTC. Its protein is CASSAKSGLVGAHQETQYF.

The chain joins TRBV5-5 to TRBJ1-2; the D gene is possibly TRBD1 (5 bases). Trimming stripped 0 bases from V and 2 bases from J, with 14 bases between. This CDR3 is 16 amino acids long. Germline CDR1 reads SGHKS; CDR2 reads YYEKEE (reference sequence). Here the CDR3 reads CASSLAREGGNYGYTF. CDR3 nucleotides: TGTGCCAGCAGCTTGGCCAGGGAGGGCGGAAACTATGGCTACACCTTC.

CDR3 sequence reads: CASSPATGNQGNYGYTF. In DNA, the CDR3 is TGTGCCAGCTCACCTGCGACAGGAAATCAAGGGAACTATGGCTACACCTTC. V is TRBV18 and J is TRBJ1-2; D possibly corresponds to TRBD1 (6 bases). The germline CDR1 and CDR2 sequences are KGHSH and LQKENI. The CDR3 is made up of 17 amino acids. The V end lost 3 bases, the J end lost 2 bases, and 19 bases lay between the germline ends. Looking up the rest from reference TRBV18 and TRBJ1-2 gives the full variable domain: NAGVMQNPRHLVRRRGQEARLRCSPMKGHSHVYWYRQLPEEGLKFMVYLQKENIIDESGMPKERFSAEFPKEGPSILRIQQVVRGDSAAYFCASSPATGNQGNYGYTFGSGTRLTVV.

This chain links TRBV27 with TRBJ1-4; D unclear. This CDR3 comprises 16 residues. Trimming shortened V by 3 bases and J by 0 bases, and 11 bases separated the two germline ends. Germline V gives CDR1 MNHEY, CDR2 SMNVEV (reference sequence). The CDR3: CASSLAGGTTNEKLFF. For the CDR3, the DNA is TGTGCCAGCAGTTTGGCAGGAGGCACAACTAATGAAAAACTGTTTTTT.

The chain couples TRBV4-1 to TRBJ1-5; possible D gene TRBD1, 5 bases. CDR3 length: 15 amino acids. V gave up 4 bases and J gave up 6 bases, with 16 bases separating them. Looked up from germline, CDR1 is MGHRA and CDR2 is YSYEKL. In nucleotides, the CDR3 is TGCGCCAGCAGCCCTAGCGGGGGTGAGGGTCAGCCCCAGCATTTT. This codes for CASSPSGGEGQPQHF.

The chain uses TRBV12-3 or TRBV12-4 and TRBJ2-2, with D possibly being TRBD2 (5 bases). CDR3 length: 13 residues. With 3 bases removed from V and 8 bases from J, the gap between germline ends came to 10 bases. CDR3 nucleotides: TGTGCCAGCAGTTTTAGAAGGGAGGGGGAGCTGTTTTTT. Its translation: CASSFRREGELFF.

A single count supports this clone. This chain uses TRBV28 with TRBJ1-6; 9 positions agree with TRBD1. The CDR3 contains 15 residues. The V and J ends lost 9 bases and 5 bases, in that order; junction bases with no gene match: 8. Per the germline V gene, CDR1 is MDHEN and CDR2 is SYDVKM. The chain's CDR3 is CASPVGDRDNSPLHF. In DNA form, the CDR3 reads TGTGCCAGTCCAGTTGGGGACAGGGATAATTCACCCCTCCACTTT.

J is TRBJ2-5 and V is TRBV27; D is ambiguous. Germline lookup yields CDR1 MNHEY and CDR2 SMNVEV (reference sequence). Trimming pared 3 bases from V and 3 bases from J, leaving 2 bases between. The CDR3 covers 11 residues. For the CDR3, the DNA is TGTGCCAGCAGTTTTAAAGAGACCCAGTACTTC. Encoded protein: CASSFKETQYF.

The V and J genes are TRBV29-1 and TRBJ2-2, with 10 nucleotides matching TRBD1. Germline CDR1 and CDR2: SQVTM and ANQGSEA. This CDR3 is built from 14 residues. The V segment lost 7 bases and the J segment 2 bases; nucleotides outside the gene matches: 4. The CDR3 protein is CSGRDRGNTGELFF. CDR3 nucleotide sequence: TGCAGCGGGCGGGACAGGGGAAACACCGGGGAGCTGTTTTTT.

The chain couples TRBV10-1 to TRBJ1-6; D ambiguous. Germline values: CDR1 WNHNN, CDR2 SYGVQD (reference sequence). This CDR3 has 13 amino acids. The germline V and J ends were trimmed by 4 bases and 8 bases, with 9 bases remaining between them. The CDR3 DNA sequence: TGCGCCAGCAGTGCGATTTCGGATTCACCCCTCCACTTT. Protein: CASSAISDSPLHF.

The chain links TRBV27 to TRBJ1-2; the D gene is possibly TRBD1 (6 bases). The V and J ends lost 3 bases and 8 bases respectively, with 13 bases between them. CDR1 and CDR2 (germline): MNHEY, SMNVEV (reference sequence). This CDR3 comprises 13 residues. CDR3 amino acids: CASSFEGGRGYTF. CDR3 DNA sequence: TGTGCCAGCAGTTTTGAAGGGGGACGAGGCTACACCTTC.

J is TRBJ2-3 and V is TRBV28; 8 bases fit TRBD2. The CDR3 is made up of 12 amino acids. Germline-derived CDR1 and CDR2 are MDHEN and SYDVKM. With V trimmed by 5 bases and J by 9 bases, 4 bases remained unmatched. CDR3 amino acids: CASSLLAATQYF. The DNA for the CDR3 is TGTGCCAGCAGTCTACTAGCGGCCACGCAGTATTTT. The full variable domain, with the rest looked up from reference TRBV28 and TRBJ2-3, is DVKVTQSSRYLVKRTGEKVFLECVQDMDHENMFWYRQDPGLGLRLIYFSYDVKMKEKGDIPEGYSVSREKKERFSLILESASTNQTSMYLCASSLLAATQYFGPGTRLTVL.

In regard to this clone: Within the sample, other DNA sequences also encode this same CDR3. The chain links TRBV5-4 to TRBJ1-1; 8 nucleotides agree with TRBD1. The V gene end was trimmed by 4 bases and the J gene end by 0 bases; junction bases not matched to a gene: 5. The germline V gene has CDR1 SGHNT and CDR2 YYREEE (reference sequence). The CDR3 covers 15 residues. CDR3 sequence: CASSPRTGMNTEAFF. The CDR3, as DNA: TGTGCCAGCAGCCCCCGGACAGGGATGAACACTGAAGCTTTCTTT.

The chain combines TRBV2 with TRBJ1-2; no reliable D call. V shed 3 bases and J shed 3 bases, with 14 bases lying between them. Germline V gene sequence: CDR1 SNHLY, CDR2 FYNNEI. The CDR3 has 15 amino acids. In DNA, the CDR3 is TGTGCCAGCAGTGATGGCCCCCGGAGGGACTATGGCTACACCTTC. Amino acids: CASSDGPRRDYGYTF.